A selection of T cell receptor beta chains follows, all from one sample in a study of response to subunit inactivated influenza vaccine. Each CDR3 protein is one row after TCRdb ran MiXCR on the RT-PCR reads. The data contain approximately 500,000 distinct CDR3 sequences, 13% to 15% of them singletons. This specimen was PBMCs from blood, taken about 12 days after vaccination. The receptors were gathered from a man between 50 and 59 years old who received an inactivated influenza vaccine. CDR3s include the opening cysteine and the closing phenylalanine or tryptophan. A D gene is named only where the DNA matches it firmly. Rows may omit the clone size; those that give it use once, few, many or a size class.

clone_size d_call j_call v_call cdr3_aa cdr3_nt
few TRBD1 TRBJ2-3 TRBV29-1 CSVSRGPGTDTQYF TGCAGCGTTAGCAGGGGGCCGGGCACAGATACGCAGTATTTT
many NA TRBJ2-5 TRBV28 CASRRGETQYF TGTGCCAGCAGACGGGGAGAGACCCAGTACTTC
NA TRBD2 TRBJ2-7 TRBV7-6 CASMGLDYEQYF TGTGCCAGCATGGGACTAGACTACGAGCAGTACTTC
many NA TRBJ2-3 TRBV20-1 CSARERGSPTQYF TGCAGTGCTAGAGAGAGGGGATCCCCTACGCAGTATTTT
few NA TRBJ2-6 TRBV20-1 CSARQESGANVLTF TGCAGTGCAAGACAGGAATCTGGGGCCAACGTCCTGACTTTC
many NA TRBJ1-1 TRBV12-3/TRBV12-4 CASSHPGPRNTEAFF TGTGCCAGCAGTCACCCGGGACCCAGAAACACTGAAGCTTTCTTT
few TRBD2 TRBJ2-1 TRBV4-1 CASSHRLAGGSYNEQFF TGCGCCAGCAGCCACAGACTAGCGGGAGGGTCCTACAATGAGCAGTTCTTC
NA NA TRBJ2-1 TRBV5-1 CASNLNQWGDYNEQFF TGCGCCAGCAACCTAAACCAGTGGGGGGACTACAATGAGCAGTTCTTC
few NA TRBJ2-1 TRBV12-3/TRBV12-4 CASSFRLGEVEQFF TGTGCCAGCAGTTTCCGACTGGGGGAAGTAGAGCAGTTCTTC
NA TRBD2 TRBJ2-3 TRBV29-1 CSVTERGGTDTQYF TGCAGCGTGACAGAGCGGGGGGGCACAGATACGCAGTATTTT
few TRBD2 TRBJ2-2 TRBV5-5 CASRRAGGDTGELFF TGTGCCAGCCGGCGAGCGGGGGGCGACACCGGGGAGCTGTTTTTT
NA TRBD1 TRBJ1-5 TRBV30 CAWSRDRGSDVNQPQHF TGTGCCTGGAGCCGGGACAGGGGAAGCGATGTCAATCAGCCCCAGCATTTT
few NA TRBJ2-3 TRBV28 CASSQTRTLFTDTQYF TGTGCCAGCAGCCAAACCCGGACCCTGTTCACAGATACGCAGTATTTT
NA NA TRBJ1-3 TRBV12-3/TRBV12-4 CASNPRGSGNTIYF TGTGCCAGCAACCCAAGGGGATCTGGAAACACCATATATTTT
NA NA TRBJ2-3 TRBV18 CASSPQVGGTDTQYF TGTGCCAGCTCACCACAGGTGGGGGGTACAGATACGCAGTATTTT
few NA TRBJ1-4 TRBV28 CASSQGPRQEKLFF TGTGCCAGCAGCCAGGGACCGCGACAGGAAAAACTGTTTTTT
few NA TRBJ2-1 TRBV15 CATSGRAGPSSYNEQFF TGTGCCACCAGCGGCAGAGCGGGTCCAAGCTCCTACAATGAGCAGTTCTTC
NA NA TRBJ2-3 TRBV9 CASSVNPFAGKGDTQYF TGTGCCAGCAGCGTCAACCCCTTTGCGGGGAAGGGAGATACGCAGTATTTT
once NA TRBJ2-6 TRBV5-5 CASSSYRPGANVLTF TGTGCCAGCAGCTCTTACAGGCCTGGGGCCAACGTCCTGACTTTC
many TRBD1 TRBJ1-2 TRBV20-1 CSASTGGGYTF TGCAGTGCTAGCACAGGGGGTGGCTACACCTTC
NA TRBD1 TRBJ1-1 TRBV20-1 CSARQGAWLNTEAFF TGCAGTGCTAGGCAGGGGGCTTGGCTGAACACTGAAGCTTTCTTT